The T cell receptor beta chain under discussion was sequenced for a study of T cell repertoires in cytomegalovirus infection. The overall study: Indications came from public TCR beta signatures; they pointed to CMV infection and to a matching HLA type. General study findings and limits: CMV-specific TCR beta clonotypes restricted by HLA-C dominated the ex vivo response.

Germline V gene data show CDR1 as MDHEN and CDR2 as SYDVKM. V lost 5 bases, J lost 5 bases, and 18 bases lay in between. The CDR3 loop spans 15 amino acids. This clonotype was counted only a few times. Its antigen is not identified. TCRdb passed the reads through MiXCR, listing each CDR3 protein once. The profile shows about 260,000 distinct CDR3 sequences, 9.1% of them singletons. The chain is built from TRBV28 and TRBJ2-5; maybe TRBD1 (5 bases). Input material: PBMCs. The TCR sequence derives from a human donor in good health (CMV status not recorded). Some clones in this sample may be carry-over from other donors' samples. CDR3 residues: CASSLAGLGFETQYF. In nucleotides, the CDR3 is TGTGCCAGCAGTCTCGCAGGGCTCGGATTTGAGACCCAGTACTTC.